These 30 T cell receptor beta chains originate from one sample sequenced in a study of cytomegalovirus exposure and HLA in healthy donors (TCRdb year 2017). Preparation of the library involved the immunoSEQ multiplex PCR assay. The immuneACCESS repertoire file appears here via TCRdb, limited to in-frame rearrangements. These files lack a portion of the clones; in checked studies, under half of the deficit traces to unresolved V genes, and the cause of the others is not known. This sample lists 150,000 to 200,000 clones; about 83% were detected once. The ten largest clones add up to approximately 1.5% of the sample. The sequencing input was PBMCs. These receptors were taken from a woman aged 18-30 years in good health and CMV-seronegative.

The chain couples TRBV11-2 to TRBJ1-1; D ambiguous. Germline CDR1 SGHAT, CDR2 FQNNGV. This CDR3 contains 15 residues. Trimming took off 0 bases at V and 4 bases at J, with 12 bases between the two ends. The CDR3 sequence: CASSLDPGPSTEAFF. CDR3 bases: TGTGCCAGCAGCTTAGATCCGGGTCCGAGCACTGAAGCTTTCTTT.

On this clone itself: The sample contains more than one DNA sequence encoding this CDR3. The chain employs TRBV11-2 and TRBJ2-5, with a weak D call TRBD1 (5 bases). Trimming removed 1 base at V and 5 bases at J, with 5 bases between. Germline V lookup: CDR1 SGHAT, CDR2 FQNNGV. This CDR3 has 12 residues. CDR3 sequence: CASSLAGETQYF. CDR3 coding DNA: TGTGCCAGCAGCTTAGCAGGGGAGACCCAGTACTTC.

CDR3 amino acids: CASSLDRQRGYTF. CDR3 bases: TGTGCCAGCAGCTTAGATAGGCAGCGGGGCTACACCTTC. This sequence joins TRBV5-6 and TRBJ1-2; D is undetermined. The germline CDR1 and CDR2 sequences are SGHDT and YYEEEE. CDR3 size: 13 residues. V lost 2 bases to trimming and J lost 8 bases, with 13 bases between them.

The CDR3 sequence: CASKAGNGMGVNEQFF. The CDR3 nucleotides are TGTGCCAGTAAAGCGGGGAATGGGATGGGGGTTAATGAGCAGTTCTTC. The chain links TRBV19 to TRBJ2-1; TRBD2 matches 7 bases. Trimming removed 7 bases from V and 7 bases from J; junction bases left unmatched: 16. The CDR3 runs 16 residues. The germline CDR1 and CDR2 sequences are LNHDA and SQIVND (reference sequence).

The chain carries TRBV6-6 and TRBJ2-5; 11 bases fit TRBD1. This CDR3 region has 15 residues. The germline gives CDR1 MNHNY, CDR2 SVGAGI (reference sequence). With V trimmed by 6 bases and J by 11 bases, 14 bases remained unmatched. The CDR3 here is CASRRDRGSGREQYF. CDR3 nucleotides: TGTGCCAGCAGGCGGGACAGGGGGTCGGGGAGGGAGCAGTACTTC.

The V call is TRBV29-1, the J call TRBJ1-1; D remains unclear. The V gene's germline CDR1 is SQVTM and CDR2 ANQGSEA. This CDR3 comprises 12 residues. The germline V and J ends were trimmed by 3 bases and 0 bases, with 5 bases remaining between them. CDR3: CSVDSMNTEAFF. The CDR3 DNA follows: TGCAGCGTTGATAGCATGAACACTGAAGCTTTCTTT.

The genes are TRBV6-5 and TRBJ2-7, with 7 bases fitting TRBD1. The CDR3 is 13 amino acids. The germline V gene has CDR1 MNHEY and CDR2 SVGAGI. The ends lost 7 bases at V and 0 bases at J; junction bases unmatched: 3. In DNA form, the CDR3 reads TGTGCCAGCAACAGGGGTCCCTCCTACGAGCAGTACTTC. Its protein is CASNRGPSYEQYF.

The rearrangement links TRBV19 to TRBJ1-2; 9 bases are shared with TRBD1. The CDR3 spans 15 residues. Germline CDR1 and CDR2: LNHDA and SQIVND (reference sequence). The V segment lost 6 bases and the J segment 1 base; nucleotides outside the gene matches: 6. CDR3 residues: CASSLRDRDNYGYTF. CDR3 in DNA: TGTGCCAGTAGCCTCCGGGACAGGGATAACTATGGCTACACCTTC.

The chain has TRBV6-1 and TRBJ1-1; D is unresolved. Trimming pared 1 base from V and 4 bases from J, leaving 7 bases between. CDR3 length equals 13 residues. The V gene's germline CDR1 is MNHNS and CDR2 SASEGT. CDR3 sequence reads: CASSEVGSTEAFF. Written as DNA, the CDR3 is TGTGCCAGCAGTGAAGTGGGGAGCACTGAAGCTTTCTTT.

The chain is built from TRBV5-1 and TRBJ1-5; 7 positions match TRBD1. Trimming at V came to 0 bases and at J to 3 bases, leaving 9 bases not matched to a gene. CDR3 size: 17 residues. Germline CDR1 is SGHRS and CDR2 is YFSETQ. As DNA, the CDR3 is TGCGCCAGCAGCTTGGGCACAGGGGTCGAGGACAATCAGCCCCAGCATTTT. This sequence encodes CASSLGTGVEDNQPQHF. Filled out from reference TRBV5-1 and TRBJ1-5, the complete variable domain reads KAGVTQTPRYLIKTRGQQVTLSCSPISGHRSVSWYQQTPGQGLQFLFEYFSETQRNKGNFPGRFSGRQFSNSRSEMNVSTLELGDSALYLCASSLGTGVEDNQPQHFGDGTRLSIL.

Turning to this clone: Other DNA sequences in this specimen translate into the identical CDR3. The rearrangement links TRBV9 to TRBJ2-6; 8 bases match TRBD1. There are 16 residues in the CDR3. With 0 bases clipped from V and 1 base from J, the junction kept 0 bases outside the gene matches. Germline V gene lookup returns CDR1 SGDLS and CDR2 YYNGEE. In nucleotides, the CDR3 is TGTGCCAGCAGCGTAGGACAGGGGTCTGGGGCCAACGTCCTGACTTTC. It yields the protein CASSVGQGSGANVLTF.

The chain has TRBV5-4 and TRBJ1-5, with D possibly matching TRBD1 (5 bases). This CDR3 region has 15 residues. With 3 bases removed from V and 3 bases from J, the gap between germline ends came to 13 bases. The germline gives CDR1 SGHNT, CDR2 YYREEE (reference sequence). CDR3 sequence reads: CASSSTPGINQPQHF. CDR3 nucleotide sequence: TGTGCCAGCAGCTCGACCCCAGGGATCAATCAGCCCCAGCATTTT.

This sequence joins TRBV10-2 and TRBJ2-7; unclear D gene. V was shortened by 0 bases and J by 5 bases, with 14 bases between the two germline ends. This CDR3 has 15 residues. CDR1 is WSHSY and CDR2 is SAAADI in the germline V gene. CDR3 sequence reads: CASSESRSVENEQYF. The CDR3 nucleotides are TGCGCCAGCAGTGAGTCGAGGTCAGTCGAAAACGAGCAGTACTTC.

The J gene is TRBJ1-2, the V gene TRBV5-4, with D possibly matching TRBD1 (6 bases). V was pared by 4 bases and J by 6 bases, with 13 bases between. This CDR3 region has 13 residues. In germline, CDR1 is SGHNT, CDR2 YYREEE (reference sequence). The CDR3 sequence is CASSTQQGDGYTF. The CDR3, as DNA: TGTGCCAGCAGCACACAACAGGGAGATGGCTACACCTTC.

This clone has more than one count but fewer than ten. The chain is built from TRBV18 and TRBJ1-6; no definite D call. There are 15 residues in the CDR3. Germline V gene lookup returns CDR1 KGHSH and CDR2 LQKENI. Trimming removed 2 bases from V and 7 bases from J, with 12 bases in between. CDR3 loop: CASSPSQVRNSPLHF. The DNA for the CDR3 is TGTGCCAGCTCACCATCCCAGGTGCGAAATTCACCCCTCCACTTT.

The chain carries TRBV5-1 and TRBJ1-4; no clear D gene. CDR1 and CDR2 (germline): SGHRS, YFSETQ. The CDR3 is 14 amino acids. Trimming shortened V by 0 bases and J by 7 bases, and 10 bases separated the two germline ends. The CDR3 DNA follows: TGCGCCAGCAGCTTGGGCGGAACCCGTGAAAAACTGTTTTTT. This encodes CASSLGGTREKLFF.

The chain carries TRBV19 and TRBJ2-7, with TRBD2 matching over 10 bases. Per the germline V gene, CDR1 is LNHDA and CDR2 is SQIVND (reference sequence). Unmatched junction bases numbered 8, after V lost 1 base and J lost 5 bases. The CDR3 loop spans 16 amino acids. In DNA, the CDR3 is TGTGCCAGTAGTATAGGTCGGCTAGCGGGAGAGGACGAGCAGTACTTC. It translates to CASSIGRLAGEDEQYF.

This sequence joins TRBV6-1 and TRBJ1-4; 12 nucleotides match TRBD1. With 2 bases clipped from V and 8 bases from J, the junction kept 3 bases outside the gene matches. Germline V gives CDR1 MNHNS, CDR2 SASEGT. The CDR3 spans 15 residues. For the CDR3, the DNA is TGTGCCAGCAGTGAAACAGGGACAGGGGGCGAAAAACTGTTTTTT. Amino acid sequence: CASSETGTGGEKLFF.

V gene TRBV4-1 combines with J gene TRBJ2-4, with a weak D call TRBD1 (7 bases). Germline V gives CDR1 MGHRA, CDR2 YSYEKL. The CDR3 runs to 18 residues. The V and J ends lost 2 bases and 3 bases respectively, with 20 bases between them. This CDR3 reads CASSQWTGDGGVKNIQYF. CDR3 sequence (DNA): TGCGCCAGCAGCCAATGGACAGGCGACGGGGGTGTCAAAAACATTCAGTACTTC.

The chain carries TRBV16 and TRBJ1-1; a possible D gene is TRBD1 (5 bases). Germline V gene sequence: CDR1 KGHSY, CDR2 FQNENV. V was cut by 0 bases and J by 6 bases, with 17 bases left in between. The CDR3 is 16 amino acids. CDR3 DNA sequence: TGTGCCAGCAGCCAATCTTCCGCAGGGAGGATCGCTGAAGCTTTCTTT. Its protein product is CASSQSSAGRIAEAFF.

The rearrangement joins TRBV5-4 to TRBJ1-2, with TRBD1 matching 12 bases. Germline V lookup: CDR1 SGHNT, CDR2 YYREEE (reference sequence). V gave up 4 bases and J gave up 4 bases; unmatched junction bases: 11. The length of the CDR3 is 17 residues. CDR3 nucleotides: TGTGCCAGCAGCCCCGGGACAGGGGGCGGACTGGTCTATGGCTACACCTTC. Translation gives CASSPGTGGGLVYGYTF.

The chain links TRBV28 to TRBJ2-7; D is possibly TRBD2 (5 bases). V dropped 2 bases and J dropped 2 bases, with 16 bases sitting between them. CDR1 is MDHEN, CDR2 SYDVKM, per germline. This CDR3 spans 16 amino acids. The CDR3 sequence: CASSLILGVTTYEQYF. The CDR3 DNA is TGTGCCAGCAGTTTAATTTTGGGAGTAACGACCTACGAGCAGTACTTC.

This CDR3 is CASSLVLTSGTHNEQFF. The CDR3 region has the DNA TGCGCCAGCAGCTTGGTTCTGACTAGCGGGACCCACAATGAGCAGTTCTTC. This chain connects TRBV5-1 to TRBJ2-1, with 11 positions matching TRBD2. The CDR3 loop spans 17 amino acids. V dropped 0 bases and J dropped 5; count of bases not matched to a gene: 7. Germline values: CDR1 SGHRS, CDR2 YFSETQ.

The CDR3 is CASSQFKLADNTGELFF. The CDR3, as DNA: TGCGCCAGCAGCCAATTCAAACTAGCGGATAACACCGGGGAGCTGTTTTTT. The chain links TRBV4-1 to TRBJ2-2; 8 bases align to TRBD2. The CDR3 runs 17 residues. From germline, CDR1 is MGHRA and CDR2 YSYEKL. The ends lost 2 bases at V and 2 bases at J; junction bases unmatched: 7.

This chain links TRBV19 with TRBJ1-2; D gene ambiguous. Germline lookup yields CDR1 LNHDA and CDR2 SQIVND (reference sequence). The V end was cut by 10 bases, the J end by 3 bases, with 18 bases between. CDR3 length equals 14 residues. The CDR3 DNA follows: TGTGCCACTATGTATAGCGGCACATACTATGGCTACACCTTC. The encoded protein is CATMYSGTYYGYTF.

This chain uses TRBV11-1 with TRBJ2-5, with TRBD2 identical over 8 bases. Trimming removed 5 bases from V and 7 bases from J; junction bases left unmatched: 9. The CDR3 totals 14 residues. The germline V gene has CDR1 SGHAT and CDR2 FQDESV (reference sequence). CDR3 loop: CASSPGGVLVTQYF. For the CDR3, the DNA is TGTGCCAGCAGCCCGGGAGGGGTCCTGGTGACCCAGTACTTC.

This sequence joins TRBV30 and TRBJ1-1; D gene ambiguous. The CDR3 extends over 12 amino acids. The ends were cut back, 0 bases at V and 10 bases at J, with 12 bases in the middle. Germline values: CDR1 GTSNPN, CDR2 SVGIG (reference sequence). In DNA, the CDR3 is TGTGCCTGGAGTGTAAACGGCCAGGTAGCTTTCTTT. Its translation is CAWSVNGQVAFF.

This clone was counted once. The J gene is TRBJ1-2, the V gene TRBV2; 9 nucleotides line up with TRBD1. V was pared by 6 bases and J by 5 bases, with 10 bases of the junction left unmatched. CDR1 and CDR2 (germline): SNHLY, FYNNEI. The CDR3 is 15 residues long. CDR3 region: CASRLRTGERYGYTF. DNA of the CDR3: TGTGCCAGCAGACTAAGGACAGGGGAAAGATATGGCTACACCTTC.

The chain carries TRBV4-1 and TRBJ1-6; the D is unclear. Germline V gives CDR1 MGHRA, CDR2 YSYEKL. The CDR3 spans 17 residues. V was trimmed by 1 base and J by 2 bases, leaving 12 bases between them. CDR3 coding DNA: TGCGCCAGCAGCCAAGGCTTCGCTAAACCCTATAATTCACCCCTCCACTTT. Encoded protein: CASSQGFAKPYNSPLHF.

The chain has TRBV11-2 and TRBJ2-2, with 8 nucleotides matching TRBD1. The length of the CDR3 is 19 residues. In germline, CDR1 is SGHAT, CDR2 FQNNGV. The ends lost 5 bases at V and 1 base at J; junction bases unmatched: 15. CDR3 sequence: CASSRLTGGPSVNTGELFF. CDR3 coding DNA: TGTGCCAGCAGCCGACTCACAGGGGGACCCAGCGTGAACACCGGGGAGCTGTTTTTT.